These 3 T cell receptor beta chains share one sample of origin, sequenced in a study of blood T cells in healthy people across ages. A second PCR, run for about 7 to 11 cycles, used a sample-barcoded 5' primer plus a J-beta primer mix. TCRdb recomputed calls from the 5' RACE reads with MiXCR, one row per CDR3 protein. The sample has more than 650,000 distinct CDR3 sequences, 20% to 25% seen once. Material: blood. These receptors all come from a man between 65 and 85 years old in good health.

This clonotype was recorded a few times. The chain uses TRBV20-1 and TRBJ2-6, with D maybe TRBD1 (5 bases). With 6 bases removed from V and 1 base from J, the gap between germline ends came to 10 bases. The CDR3 contains 14 residues. Germline loops: CDR1 DFQATT, CDR2 SNEGSKA (reference sequence). The chain's CDR3 is CSASQESGANVLTF. For the CDR3, the DNA is TGCAGTGCCTCACAGGAGTCTGGGGCCAACGTCCTGACTTTC.

This clonotype was seen a handful of times. The CDR3 region is CASSLAANAQYF. The CDR3 bases are TGTGCCAGCAGCTTAGCGGCGAACGCCCAGTACTTC. The chain has TRBV7-8 and TRBJ2-5; no definite D call. Per germline, CDR1 SGHVS and CDR2 FQNEAQ. The CDR3 runs to 12 residues. V dropped 0 bases and J dropped 9 bases, with 8 bases sitting between them.

The J gene is TRBJ2-7, the V gene TRBV12-3 or TRBV12-4; no reliable D call. Trimming shortened V by 4 bases and J by 2 bases, and 9 bases separated the two germline ends. This CDR3 is built from 13 residues. In DNA, the CDR3 is TGTGCCAGCAGTTCCGACAACACCTACGAGCAGTACTTC. Its protein product is CASSSDNTYEQYF.